These 20 T cell receptor beta chains were all obtained from the same sample, sequenced in a study of blood T cell repertoires in COVID-19. Some clones are missing from TCRdb's copy, which holds only in-frame ones; the method was immunoSEQ multiplex PCR. The repertoire holds around 380,000 clones, with around 87% as singletons. The material sequenced was PBMCs or T cells enriched from blood (not recorded which). Source of these receptors: a man aged 30 to 45 who had recovered from COVID-19.

The chain carries TRBV19 and TRBJ1-3; D possibly corresponds to TRBD1 (5 bases). Germline-derived CDR1 and CDR2 are LNHDA and SQIVND (reference sequence). The CDR3 is 14 amino acids. Trimming removed 3 bases at V and 2 bases at J, with 8 bases between. The CDR3 loop reads CASSISRAGNTIYF. The CDR3 DNA follows: TGTGCCAGTAGTATCTCCAGGGCTGGAAACACCATATATTTT.

The chain has TRBV15 and TRBJ2-7; maybe TRBD1 (5 bases). Trimming took 1 base from V and 1 from J, leaving 11 bases between them. There are 15 residues in the CDR3. The germline CDR1 and CDR2 sequences are LNHNV and YYDKDF (reference sequence). CDR3 coding DNA: TGTGCCACCAGCAGAGGACGACAGCAGTCCTACGAGCAGTACTTC. Translating it yields CATSRGRQQSYEQYF.

V and J are TRBV5-1 and TRBJ1-1; D is unresolved. The V end lost 0 bases, the J end lost 5 bases, and 5 bases lay between the germline ends. The germline gives CDR1 SGHRS, CDR2 YFSETQ. This CDR3 is built from 12 residues. The CDR3 coding sequence is TGCGCCAGCAGCTTGGGCCGGACTGAAGCTTTCTTT. This gives the protein CASSLGRTEAFF. The full variable domain, its missing parts supplied by reference TRBV5-1 and TRBJ1-1, is KAGVTQTPRYLIKTRGQQVTLSCSPISGHRSVSWYQQTPGQGLQFLFEYFSETQRNKGNFPGRFSGRQFSNSRSEMNVSTLELGDSALYLCASSLGRTEAFFGQGTRLTVV.

This clone was seen more than once but under ten times. This chain connects TRBV18 to TRBJ1-3; the D is unclear. This CDR3 is built from 16 residues. The germline V gene encodes CDR1 KGHSH and CDR2 LQKENI. V was clipped by 0 bases and J by 0 bases, with 9 bases between them. CDR3 loop: CASSPPAQPSGNTIYF. The CDR3 DNA reads as TGTGCCAGCTCACCACCGGCACAGCCCTCTGGAAACACCATATATTTT.

The chain uses TRBV7-9 and TRBJ1-1, with a tentative D call TRBD1 (6 bases). V was pared by 5 bases and J by 1 base, with 11 bases between. Germline V gene data show CDR1 as SEHNR and CDR2 as FQNEAQ (reference sequence). The CDR3 runs to 14 residues. The CDR3 here is CASSRDTPNTEAFF. In DNA form, the CDR3 reads TGTGCCAGCAGCCGGGACACACCGAACACTGAAGCTTTCTTT.

The rearrangement joins TRBV19 to TRBJ1-6, with TRBD1 matching over 9 bases. Germline V lookup: CDR1 LNHDA, CDR2 SQIVND (reference sequence). Trimming cost V 6 bases and J 10 bases; bases outside gene matches: 10. This CDR3 comprises 15 residues. The CDR3 DNA reads as TGTGCCAGTAGCCGTTCCTGGACAGGGGAATCACCCCTCCACTTT. This encodes CASSRSWTGESPLHF.

This chain uses TRBV7-9 with TRBJ1-1, with unresolved D. The germline V gene encodes CDR1 SEHNR and CDR2 FQNEAQ (reference sequence). This CDR3 spans 16 amino acids. V gave up 4 bases and J gave up 1 base, with 16 bases separating them. Here the CDR3 reads CASSYYRLDKNTEAFF. CDR3 coding DNA: TGTGCCAGCAGCTACTACCGACTAGACAAGAACACTGAAGCTTTCTTT.

This chain connects TRBV3-1 (or the pseudogene TRBV3-2) to TRBJ2-1; 13 bases match TRBD2. The CDR3 sequence is 15 residues long. CDR1 is LGHDT, CDR2 YNNKEL, per germline (reference sequence). The V gene end was trimmed by 4 bases and the J gene end by 7 bases; junction bases not matched to a gene: 4. The DNA of the CDR3 is TGTGCCAGCAGCCTAGGACTAGCGGGGGTTAATGAGCAGTTCTTC. As protein: CASSLGLAGVNEQFF.

This clone was seen a handful of times. This CDR3 reads CASSFQGLGGTGELFF. DNA of the CDR3: TGTGCCAGTAGTTTCCAGGGACTAGGGGGGACCGGGGAGCTGTTTTTT. V gene TRBV19 combines with J gene TRBJ2-2; TRBD2 matches at 8 bases. The V gene end was trimmed by 5 bases and the J gene end by 5 bases; junction bases not matched to a gene: 10. The germline V gene has CDR1 LNHDA and CDR2 SQIVND (reference sequence). The CDR3 has 16 amino acids.

The chain combines TRBV6-2 or TRBV6-3 with TRBJ2-5, with no clear D. Trimming cost V 2 bases and J 5 bases, with 12 bases left between them. This CDR3 has 14 residues. Germline lookup yields CDR1 MNHEY and CDR2 SVGEGT. The CDR3 spells CASSYRPTRETQYF. In DNA form, the CDR3 reads TGTGCCAGCAGTTACAGGCCTACGAGGGAGACCCAGTACTTC.

V is TRBV9 and J is TRBJ2-1; possible D gene TRBD1, 6 bases. Trimming took 0 bases from V and 3 from J, leaving 13 bases between them. This CDR3 has 16 residues. From germline, CDR1 is SGDLS and CDR2 YYNGEE. The CDR3 bases are TGTGCCAGCAGCGTAGAGGCAGGGGCGTACTACAATGAGCAGTTCTTC. Encoded protein: CASSVEAGAYYNEQFF.

This clone was seen more than once but under ten times. This sequence joins TRBV2 and TRBJ1-3, with no clear D. The V end lost 3 bases, the J end lost 5 bases, and 5 bases lay between the germline ends. The germline gives CDR1 SNHLY, CDR2 FYNNEI. CDR3 length: 12 residues. CDR3 residues: CASSDRRNTIYF. As DNA, the CDR3 is TGTGCCAGCAGTGACAGGAGAAACACCATATATTTT.

This chain uses TRBV6-1 with TRBJ2-7; no definite D call. Trimming removed 2 bases from V and 1 base from J, with 3 bases in between. From germline, CDR1 is MNHNS and CDR2 SASEGT. The CDR3 is 12 residues long. The CDR3 sequence is CASSESSYEQYF. The CDR3 DNA is TGTGCCAGCAGTGAATCGTCCTACGAGCAGTACTTC.

The chain links TRBV30 to TRBJ2-7; possible D gene TRBD2, 6 bases. Germline V gives CDR1 GTSNPN, CDR2 SVGIG (reference sequence). This CDR3 is built from 13 residues. Between the trimmed V and J ends, which lost 4 bases and 6 bases, there was a span of 16 bases. The CDR3 loop reads CAWNRGLGGEQYF. DNA for the CDR3: TGTGCCTGGAATCGAGGATTGGGGGGCGAGCAGTACTTC.

This clone has a handful of counts. The chain has TRBV29-1 and TRBJ1-2; 8 nucleotides agree with TRBD1. This CDR3 has 14 residues. The ends lost 4 bases at V and 3 bases at J; junction bases unmatched: 7. Germline loops: CDR1 SQVTM, CDR2 ANQGSEA. The DNA of the CDR3 is TGCAGCGTTGGACGGGACAGGCCGGACTATGGCTACACCTTC. Translation: CSVGRDRPDYGYTF.

This clone turned up a few times. The V and J genes are TRBV20-1 and TRBJ1-5; 7 bases are a match to TRBD1. The CDR3 covers 14 residues. V dropped 3 bases and J dropped 3; count of bases not matched to a gene: 5. Germline V gene lookup returns CDR1 DFQATT and CDR2 SNEGSKA (reference sequence). The DNA for the CDR3 is TGCAGTGCTAGTGACAGGGTAGACAATCAGCCCCAGCATTTT. Translated, it gives CSASDRVDNQPQHF.

This sequence joins TRBV18 and TRBJ2-3; 9 bases agree with TRBD2. The V gene's germline CDR1 is KGHSH and CDR2 LQKENI. The CDR3 is made up of 16 amino acids. J gave up 2 bases and V 8 bases, and 11 bases lay outside the gene matches. The DNA of the CDR3 is TGTGCCAGCCGCACAATTAGGACTAGCGTCACAGATACGCAGTATTTT. Protein: CASRTIRTSVTDTQYF.

The J gene is TRBJ2-7, the V gene TRBV27, with D unresolved. V gave up 4 bases and J gave up 0 bases, with 10 bases separating them. Germline V lookup: CDR1 MNHEY, CDR2 SMNVEV (reference sequence). The CDR3 covers 14 residues. The CDR3: CASSSHGNSYEQYF. CDR3 sequence (DNA): TGTGCCAGCAGTTCCCATGGCAACTCCTACGAGCAGTACTTC.

This clone has a single count. J is TRBJ1-2 and V is TRBV29-1; D might be TRBD1 (6 bases). The germline V and J ends were trimmed by 7 bases and 4 bases, with 19 bases remaining between them. Germline V gives CDR1 SQVTM, CDR2 ANQGSEA. The CDR3 runs 14 residues. The CDR3 coding sequence is TGCAGCGCCGAAACAGGGAGTATGGGCTATGGCTACACCTTC. It is translated as CSAETGSMGYGYTF.

The chain has TRBV27 and TRBJ1-1; 10 bases align to TRBD1. The germline V gene has CDR1 MNHEY and CDR2 SMNVEV (reference sequence). The CDR3 contains 13 residues. J lost 11 bases, V lost 5 bases, and 8 bases had no gene match. The CDR3 DNA is TGTGCCAGCAGTCTCGACAGGGGGCGTTCTGCTTTCTTT. Its translation: CASSLDRGRSAFF.